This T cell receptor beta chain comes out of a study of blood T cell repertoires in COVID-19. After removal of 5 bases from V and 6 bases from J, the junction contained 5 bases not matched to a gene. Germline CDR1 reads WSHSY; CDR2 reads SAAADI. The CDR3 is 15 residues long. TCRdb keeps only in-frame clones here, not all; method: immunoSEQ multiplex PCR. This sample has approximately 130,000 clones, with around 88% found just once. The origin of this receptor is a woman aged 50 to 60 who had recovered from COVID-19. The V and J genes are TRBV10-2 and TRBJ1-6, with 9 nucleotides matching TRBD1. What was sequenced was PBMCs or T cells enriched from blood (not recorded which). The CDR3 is CASSRATGGNSPLHF. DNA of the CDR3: TGCGCCAGCAGTAGGGCGACAGGGGGTAATTCACCCCTCCACTTT.